The 24 T cell receptor beta chains below were found in one sample sequenced in a study of radiotherapy plus CTLA-4 blockade in lung cancer. Generated by immunoSEQ multiplex PCR, the TCRdb table keeps only in-frame clones and is missing some. Of 100,000 or so clones listed, over 80% are singletons. The sample here was peripheral blood, taken from a patient treated with radiotherapy plus ipilimumab. Receptor source: a human donor with non-small cell lung cancer that progressed on radiotherapy plus ipilimumab.

The chain carries TRBV15 and TRBJ1-2; TRBD1 agrees at 7 bases. V lost 5 bases, J lost 2 bases, and 8 bases stayed unmatched. The length of the CDR3 is 15 residues. Germline V gene sequence: CDR1 LNHNV, CDR2 YYDKDF (reference sequence). The CDR3 nucleotides read TGTGCCACCAGCTCAACTAGGGGGCTCAACTATGGCTACACCTTC. Its protein is CATSSTRGLNYGYTF.

The chain uses TRBV6-5 and TRBJ2-3; 10 bases agree with TRBD2. This CDR3 region has 15 residues. Germline values: CDR1 MNHEY, CDR2 SVGAGI. V lost 5 bases to trimming and J lost 6 bases; unmatched junction nucleotides: 8. CDR3 in amino acids: CASSRLAGAGDTQYF. DNA for the CDR3: TGTGCCAGCAGTCGGCTAGCGGGAGCAGGGGATACGCAGTATTTT.

This sequence joins TRBV27 and TRBJ2-4; TRBD2 matches at 15 bases. The CDR3 has 17 residues. V shed 6 bases, J shed 1 base, and the junction held 4 bases outside the gene matches. CDR1 MNHEY and CDR2 SMNVEV come from the germline V gene (reference sequence). CDR3 in amino acids: CASRSGTSGGAKNIQYF. CDR3 DNA sequence: TGTGCCAGCAGATCCGGGACTAGCGGGGGGGCCAAAAACATTCAGTACTTC.

The chain carries TRBV11-3 and TRBJ2-3; D is possibly TRBD2 (6 bases). Between the trimmed V and J ends, which lost 3 bases and 2 bases, there was a span of 9 bases. Per the germline V gene, CDR1 is SGHNT and CDR2 is YENEEA. The CDR3 spans 14 residues. CDR3 region: CASSFREITDTQYF. For the CDR3, the DNA is TGTGCCAGCAGCTTCCGGGAGATCACAGATACGCAGTATTTT.

The J gene is TRBJ2-5, the V gene TRBV5-1, with 9 bases aligning to TRBD2. The CDR3 runs 16 residues. Germline V gene sequence: CDR1 SGHRS, CDR2 YFSETQ. The ends lost 0 bases at V and 5 bases at J; junction bases unmatched: 8. CDR3 in DNA: TGCGCCAGCAGCTTGGCTCTAGCGGGAATGAGGGAGACCCAGTACTTC. Protein product: CASSLALAGMRETQYF.

This clone has just one count. The chain couples TRBV18 to TRBJ1-1; no firm D call. Germline CDR1 and CDR2: KGHSH and LQKENI. The CDR3 runs to 14 residues. Trimming removed 3 bases at V and 4 bases at J, with 12 bases between. The CDR3 nucleotides read TGTGCCAGCTCACCGGTAAGGGCGGCCACTGAAGCTTTCTTT. Encoded protein: CASSPVRAATEAFF.

This clone was recorded a few times. The J gene is TRBJ2-4, the V gene TRBV7-9; 7 positions agree with TRBD1. CDR1 and CDR2 (germline): SEHNR, FQNEAQ (reference sequence). This CDR3 is built from 14 residues. After removal of 5 bases from V and 6 bases from J, the junction contained 7 bases not matched to a gene. The CDR3: CASSPLGTVNIQYF. CDR3 nucleotides: TGTGCCAGCAGCCCCCTCGGGACAGTAAACATTCAGTACTTC.

This clone was seen more than once but under ten times. V and J are TRBV7-9 and TRBJ2-2; D is unclear. Germline V lookup: CDR1 SEHNR, CDR2 FQNEAQ (reference sequence). The V and J ends lost 5 bases and 2 bases respectively, with 12 bases between them. There are 15 residues in the CDR3. The DNA for the CDR3 is TGTGCCAGCAGCCCCCGGTCCGTCAACACCGGGGAGCTGTTTTTT. Its translation: CASSPRSVNTGELFF.

The chain has TRBV7-2 and TRBJ1-3, with unresolved D. V gave up 5 bases and J gave up 1 base, with 15 bases separating them. The CDR3 is made up of 16 amino acids. Germline V lookup: CDR1 SGHTA, CDR2 FQGNSA. The chain's CDR3 is CASSPWSAGSGNTIYF. The CDR3 DNA reads TGTGCCAGCAGCCCCTGGTCCGCGGGATCTGGAAACACCATATATTTT.

The J gene is TRBJ1-2, the V gene TRBV6-1, with D possibly being TRBD1 (6 bases). V dropped 5 bases and J dropped 4 bases, with 11 bases sitting between them. The CDR3 runs 13 residues. The germline CDR1 and CDR2 sequences are MNHNS and SASEGT. The CDR3 region is CASSPTGTYGYTF. The CDR3 nucleotides are TGTGCCAGCAGTCCAACAGGGACCTATGGCTACACCTTC.

The chain recombines TRBV7-9 with TRBJ1-4; perhaps TRBD1 as D (5 bases). Germline CDR1 reads SEHNR; CDR2 reads FQNEAQ (reference sequence). V lost 5 bases and J lost 8, with 21 bases in between. The CDR3 has 16 amino acids. CDR3 loop: CASSRAAGPPGEKLFF. CDR3 sequence (DNA): TGTGCCAGCAGCCGTGCTGCGGGACCACCAGGGGAAAAACTGTTTTTT.

The chain has TRBV28 and TRBJ2-5; D call uncertain. The CDR3 runs to 11 residues. Germline-derived CDR1 and CDR2 are MDHEN and SYDVKM. The V end lost 5 bases, the J end lost 7 bases, and 8 bases lay between the germline ends. For the CDR3, the DNA is TGTGCCAGCAGTCCGGTAGGGACCCAGTACTTC. Its translation: CASSPVGTQYF.

J is TRBJ1-3 and V is TRBV9, with 8 bases aligning to TRBD1. This CDR3 has 16 residues. J lost 1 base, V lost 4 bases, and 7 bases had no gene match. Germline assignment: CDR1 SGDLS and CDR2 YYNGEE. The CDR3, as DNA: TGTGCCAGCAGCATAGGACAGGGCCTTTCTGGAAACACCATATATTTT. Its translation is CASSIGQGLSGNTIYF.

This rearrangement joins TRBV7-2 to TRBJ2-3; 14 nucleotides match TRBD2. The CDR3 loop spans 16 amino acids. Unmatched junction bases numbered 5, after V lost 4 bases and J lost 5 bases. In germline, CDR1 is SGHTA, CDR2 FQGNSA. DNA of the CDR3: TGTGCCAGCAGCTCAGGGACTAGCGGGAGACGAGATACGCAGTATTTT. Residues: CASSSGTSGRRDTQYF. The full variable domain, its missing parts supplied by reference TRBV7-2 and TRBJ2-3, is GAGVSQSPSNKVTEKGKDVELRCDPISGHTALYWYRQSLGQGLEFLIYFQGNSAPDKSGLPSDRFSAERTGGSVSTLTIQRTQQEDSAVYLCASSSGTSGRRDTQYFGPGTRLTVL.

The rearrangement uses TRBV7-2 and TRBJ1-2; D remains unclear. Trimming shortened V by 2 bases and J by 4 bases, and 8 bases separated the two germline ends. Germline CDR1 reads SGHTA; CDR2 reads FQGNSA. The CDR3 loop spans 13 amino acids. CDR3 DNA sequence: TGTGCCAGCAGCTTACAAAGGGCCTATGGCTACACCTTC. It yields the protein CASSLQRAYGYTF.

This clone appeared a few times. Other DNA sequences within the sample encode an identical CDR3. This chain uses TRBV6-1 with TRBJ1-2, with 9 bases lining up with TRBD1. CDR3 length equals 11 residues. V was clipped by 6 bases and J by 7 bases; unmatched bases: 0. CDR1 is MNHNS and CDR2 is SASEGT in the germline V gene. In nucleotides, the CDR3 is TGTGCCAGCAGGGACAGGGGTGGCTACACCTTC. Residues: CASRDRGGYTF.

This clone was seen a single time. V is TRBV7-2 and J is TRBJ2-4; 13 nucleotides agree with TRBD2. In germline, CDR1 is SGHTA, CDR2 FQGNSA. The ends lost 2 bases at V and 4 bases at J; junction bases unmatched: 2. The CDR3 contains 16 residues. The CDR3 DNA sequence: TGTGCCAGCAGCTTAAGACTAGCGGGGGGAAAAAACATTCAGTACTTC. Translated: CASSLRLAGGKNIQYF.

The V and J genes are TRBV5-1 and TRBJ2-1; no firm D call. This CDR3 is 11 amino acids long. V shed 4 bases and J shed 4 bases, with 3 bases lying between them. Germline CDR1 SGHRS, CDR2 YFSETQ. This CDR3 reads CASSLYNEQFF. In DNA form, the CDR3 reads TGCGCCAGCAGCCTTTACAATGAGCAGTTCTTC.

This rearrangement joins TRBV14 to TRBJ1-3, with D hard to call. The ends were cut back, 3 bases at V and 4 bases at J, with 4 bases in the middle. Looked up from germline, CDR1 is SGHDN and CDR2 is FVKESK. The CDR3 runs 12 residues. The CDR3 nucleotides read TGTGCCAGCAGCCAGGGAGGAAACACCATATATTTT. The encoded protein is CASSQGGNTIYF. The whole variable domain, filled in from reference TRBV14 and TRBJ1-3, reads EAGVTQFPSHSVIEKGQTVTLRCDPISGHDNLYWYRRVMGKEIKFLLHFVKESKQDESGMPNNRFLAERTGGTYSTLKVQPAELEDSGVYFCASSQGGNTIYFGEGSWLTVV.

This clone has a single count. This chain links TRBV9 with TRBJ2-1; 12 bases line up with TRBD2. With 4 bases clipped from V and 8 bases from J, the junction kept 16 bases outside the gene matches. The CDR3 spans 18 residues. Germline lookup yields CDR1 SGDLS and CDR2 YYNGEE. The CDR3 DNA reads TGTGCCAGCAGCTCCCCAGCATGGCTAGCGGGAGGGGACCATGAGCAGTTCTTC. Amino acids: CASSSPAWLAGGDHEQFF. Using reference TRBV9 and TRBJ2-1 for the parts outside the CDR3, the full variable domain is DSGVTQTPKHLITATGQRVTLRCSPRSGDLSVYWYQQSLDQGLQFLIQYYNGEERAKGNILERFSAQQFPDLHSELNLSSLELGDSALYFCASSSPAWLAGGDHEQFFGPGTRLTVL.

This chain links TRBV6-1 with TRBJ1-2; 9 nucleotides agree with TRBD1. This CDR3 has 15 amino acids. The germline V gene encodes CDR1 MNHNS and CDR2 SASEGT. J gave up 2 bases and V 5 bases, and 6 bases lay outside the gene matches. The CDR3 is CASSFRDRENYGYTF. CDR3 nucleotide sequence: TGTGCCAGCAGTTTCCGGGACAGGGAAAACTATGGCTACACCTTC.

The chain joins TRBV9 to TRBJ2-4, with D possibly TRBD1 on 5 matching bases. V was pared by 2 bases and J by 0 bases, with 9 bases between. Looked up from germline, CDR1 is SGDLS and CDR2 is YYNGEE. The CDR3 loop spans 15 amino acids. The CDR3 reads CASSVSGLAKNIQYF. For the CDR3, the DNA is TGTGCCAGCAGCGTCTCAGGGTTAGCCAAAAACATTCAGTACTTC.

V and J are TRBV18 and TRBJ2-2; TRBD2 matches 12 bases. CDR3 size: 20 residues. Trimming removed 5 bases from V and 2 bases from J; junction bases left unmatched: 15. CDR1 is KGHSH and CDR2 is LQKENI in the germline V gene. This chain's CDR3 is CASSAAQTGTSGSNTGELFF. The CDR3 DNA is TGTGCCAGCTCAGCCGCCCAGACCGGGACTAGCGGGTCCAACACCGGGGAGCTGTTTTTT.

The genes are TRBV7-2 and TRBJ1-1; a weak D match, TRBD1 (6 bases). Trimming removed 6 bases from V and 1 base from J, with 9 bases in between. The CDR3 sequence is 13 residues long. The germline V gene has CDR1 SGHTA and CDR2 FQGNSA. In DNA, the CDR3 is TGTGCCAGCAGAGGGGGGTCGAACACTGAAGCTTTCTTT. Residues: CASRGGSNTEAFF.